This T cell receptor beta chain was recovered during a study of Ad26.COV2.S vaccination and SARS-CoV-2 variants. Whole-study results and caveats: The TCR breadth and depth analyses may have produced an underestimate of total T cell responses.

This clone was seen just once. Its specificity is unknown. Treatment in this sample: around 19 received Ad26.COV2.S at low or high dose, single or two shots; 5 received placebo; per-sample allocation not given. After the first vaccine or placebo injection, samples were drawn on day 63. What was given as vaccine was an Ad26 vector encoding Wuhan-strain SARS-CoV-2 spike. Sequenced by immunoSEQ multiplex PCR; TCRdb stores in-frame clones only, minus some. The repertoire holds around 400,000 clones, with around 90% as singletons. The material sequenced was peripheral blood, taken in a trial of Ad26.COV2.S vaccine versus placebo. The sequence was collected from a person aged 18-65 years who received the Ad26.COV2.S COVID-19 vaccine or a placebo.

Written as DNA, the CDR3 is TGTGCCAGCCGGTATGGTTTAGAGCAGTTCTTC. Residues: CASRYGLEQFF. This chain links TRBV12-3 or TRBV12-4 with TRBJ2-1; D ambiguous. This CDR3 is built from 11 residues. V gave up 8 bases and J gave up 10 bases, with 12 bases separating them.